This TCR beta chain was observed in a study of T cells in Graves' hyperthyroidism and ophthalmopathy. Every diagnosis used clinical symptoms, serum thyroxine and TRAb, thyroid ultrasound and orbital computed tomography. Fresh peripheral blood, under 13 ml, yielded the PBMCs. TCR beta CDR3 regions were amplified from RNA. TCR CDR3 underwent first-round RT-PCR with the HTBI primer set. TCRdb re-called the multiplex PCR reads with MiXCR, one entry per CDR3 protein. Of 600,000 to 650,000 distinct CDR3 sequences listed, 20% are singletons. Findings of the study overall: Before onset, by a median of about seven months, the model predicted ophthalmopathy. Expanded thyroid clonotypes (above 0.001) were mostly also found in blood.

CDR1 is SEHNR, CDR2 FQNEAQ, per germline (reference sequence). CDR3 size: 15 residues. Germline trimming cut 0 bases from V and 2 bases from J; bases unmatched to any gene: 4. For this clonotype: Its antigen is not identified.

This receptor was taken from a man aged 25 to 45 with Graves' ophthalmopathy. Input material: blood. The rearrangement links TRBV7-9 to TRBJ2-7; 7 bases fit TRBD1. The CDR3 protein is CASSLALGQTYEQYF. DNA of the CDR3: TGTGCCAGCAGCTTAGCTTTGGGACAGACCTACGAGCAGTACTTC.